The rows below give T cell receptor beta chains drawn from one sample of a study of somatic mutations in cytotoxic T cells in rheumatoid arthritis. Generated by immunoSEQ multiplex PCR, the TCRdb table keeps only in-frame clones and is missing some. The data hold about 16,000 clones, with 65% to 85% observed a single time. The sample was CD8+ T cells sorted from blood. Receptor source: an adult with rheumatoid arthritis. The CDR3 runs from the conserved cysteine through the conserved F or W. A D gene is named only where the DNA matches it firmly. A clone size is listed for some rows: how often the clone was seen (once, few, many), or a class if it is expanded.

TRBV27,NA,TRBD2,TRBJ2-1,CASSSPSGGREEQFF,TGTGCCAGCAGTTCCCCTAGCGGGGGGCGGGAGGAGCAGTTCTTC
TRBV5-8,few,TRBD1,TRBJ1-1,CASSIDRGGRTEAFF,TGTGCCAGCAGCATTGACAGGGGAGGGAGGACTGAAGCTTTCTTT
TRBV2,NA,TRBD1,TRBJ1-2,CASKDRGIWGYTF,TGTGCCAGCAAAGACAGGGGTATATGGGGCTACACCTTC
TRBV10-2,NA,NA,TRBJ2-7,CASSDSGQGYEQYF,TGCGCCAGCAGTGACTCCGGGCAAGGGTACGAGCAGTACTTC
TRBV6-1,NA,NA,TRBJ1-2,CASSEVSDIYGYTF,TGTGCCAGCAGTGAAGTCAGTGATATCTATGGCTACACCTTC
TRBV7-2,NA,NA,TRBJ2-2,CASSLYARTTGELFF,TGTGCCAGCAGCTTATATGCGAGAACCACCGGGGAGCTGTTTTTT
TRBV5-1,few,NA,TRBJ1-1,CASSFQGMGNTEAFF,TGCGCCAGCAGTTTCCAGGGGATGGGGAACACTGAAGCTTTCTTT
TRBV6-5,NA,NA,TRBJ1-2,CASESAGTPGYTF,TGTGCCAGCGAATCGGCCGGGACTCCTGGCTACACCTTC
TRBV2,NA,NA,TRBJ1-2,CASSERRRGAKNYGYTF,TGTGCCAGCAGTGAGAGGCGGCGGGGGGCGAAAAACTATGGCTACACCTTC
TRBV7-9,NA,TRBD1,TRBJ2-5,CASSPAGTGGWGETQYF,TGTGCCAGCAGCCCAGCCGGGACAGGGGGCTGGGGAGAGACCCAGTACTTC
TRBV7-7,once,TRBD1,TRBJ2-2,CASSSETGTDTGELFF,TGTGCTAGCAGCTCCGAGACGGGGACAGACACCGGGGAGCTGTTTTTT
TRBV5-1,NA,NA,TRBJ2-7,CASSLVRGAGYEQYF,TGCGCCAGCAGCTTGGTAAGGGGAGCAGGCTACGAGCAGTACTTC
TRBV20-1,few,NA,TRBJ1-1,CSARIATEAFF,TGCAGTGCTAGAATCGCCACTGAAGCTTTCTTT
TRBV4-1,NA,TRBD2,TRBJ2-3,CASSQGTSLTDTQYF,TGCGCCAGCAGCCAAGGGACTAGCCTCACAGATACGCAGTATTTT
TRBV2,NA,TRBD2,TRBJ2-3,CASTWPLAGGTDTQYF,TGTGCCAGCACCTGGCCCCTAGCGGGGGGAACAGATACGCAGTATTTT
TRBV6-5,NA,NA,TRBJ2-7,CASSLGSATEQYF,TGTGCCAGCAGCCTTGGTTCGGCAACCGAGCAGTACTTC
TRBV6-6,NA,NA,TRBJ2-7,CATTVGLGYEQYF,TGTGCCACCACCGTGGGGCTCGGCTACGAGCAGTACTTC
TRBV7-2,NA,NA,TRBJ2-3,CASSSRDRAPIDTQYF,TGTGCCAGCAGCTCCCGGGACCGAGCCCCTATAGATACGCAGTATTTT
TRBV30,NA,NA,TRBJ1-1,CAWSVSGLTEAFF,TGTGCCTGGAGTGTAAGCGGGCTCACTGAAGCTTTCTTT
TRBV19,few,NA,TRBJ2-7,CASSIMGSSYEQYF,TGTGCCAGTAGTATAATGGGGAGTTCCTACGAGCAGTACTTC
TRBV7-8,NA,NA,TRBJ1-1,CASSLVNTEAFF,TGTGCCAGCAGCTTAGTGAACACTGAAGCTTTCTTT
TRBV7-2,few,NA,TRBJ1-5,CASSSTPAGAEKNQPQHF,TGTGCCAGCAGCTCGACGCCCGCCGGGGCAGAGAAAAATCAGCCCCAGCATTTT